Following are 12 T cell receptor beta chains from one sample sequenced in a study of blood T cell repertoires in COVID-19. Sequencing was performed with immunoSEQ multiplex PCR; in TCRdb, only in-frame clones are kept and a portion is missing. The sample gives about 120,000 clones, 85% to 90% of which show up once; around 7.3% is in the top ten. Sequencing input: peripheral blood. These receptors all stem from a man over 45 with acute or convalescent COVID-19.

The genes are TRBV24-1 and TRBJ1-4; 7 bases map to TRBD1. V shed 4 bases and J 3 bases; nucleotides not matched to a gene: 7. CDR1 is KGHDR, CDR2 SFDVKD, per germline. CDR3 length: 16 amino acids. The CDR3 nucleotides read TGTGCCACCAGTGACCCTATCAGGGGGGCTAATGAAAAACTGTTTTTT. Residues: CATSDPIRGANEKLFF.

The table lists this clone with a count of one. This chain connects TRBV7-9 to TRBJ2-1; TRBD2 might be the D (5 bases). The CDR3 length is 12 residues. Germline values: CDR1 SEHNR, CDR2 FQNEAQ (reference sequence). V was cut by 5 bases and J by 12 bases, with 14 bases left in between. CDR3 in amino acids: CASSLPRGPQFF. In DNA form, the CDR3 reads TGTGCCAGCAGCCTACCCCGCGGGCCGCAGTTCTTC.

The chain has TRBV10-3 and TRBJ1-6; 7 nucleotides match TRBD1. Trimming took 2 bases from V and 7 from J; bases not matched to a gene: 2. Per germline, CDR1 ENHRY and CDR2 SYGVKD. The CDR3 has 14 amino acids. This chain's CDR3 is CAISETRGNSPLHF. The CDR3 DNA sequence: TGTGCCATCAGTGAGACCAGGGGGAATTCACCCCTCCACTTT.

The rearrangement links TRBV7-2 to TRBJ1-3; 9 bases line up with TRBD1. V trimming: 3 bases; J trimming: 4 bases; junction bases outside the gene matches: 4. The CDR3 runs to 15 residues. Germline V gene sequence: CDR1 SGHTA, CDR2 FQGNSA. In DNA, the CDR3 is TGTGCCAGCAGCTTGGGGACAGGGACCGGAAACACCATATATTTT. Translated: CASSLGTGTGNTIYF.

The chain carries TRBV18 and TRBJ2-7; 7 nucleotides agree with TRBD1. The J segment lost 4 bases and the V segment lost 3 bases, leaving 9 bases of the junction unmatched. In germline, CDR1 is KGHSH, CDR2 LQKENI. The CDR3 has 15 amino acids. CDR3 in DNA: TGTGCCAGCTCACCCGCCCTGACAGGGAGATACGAGCAGTACTTC. Translated: CASSPALTGRYEQYF. Based on the CDR3 plus reference TRBV18 and TRBJ2-7, the full variable domain is NAGVMQNPRHLVRRRGQEARLRCSPMKGHSHVYWYRQLPEEGLKFMVYLQKENIIDESGMPKERFSAEFPKEGPSILRIQQVVRGDSAAYFCASSPALTGRYEQYFGPGTRLTVT.

CDR3 nucleotide sequence: TGTGCCACCAGCAGTTCCAGGGCCAGGGCAACCGGGGAGCTGTTTTTT. Translation gives CATSSSRARATGELFF. The chain couples TRBV15 to TRBJ2-2; TRBD1 might be the D (5 bases). Trimming removed 3 bases from V and 5 bases from J, with 16 bases in between. This CDR3 comprises 16 residues. Germline lookup yields CDR1 LNHNV and CDR2 YYDKDF (reference sequence).

The CDR3 region is CASKWEAGENNEQFF. The CDR3 coding sequence is TGTGCCAGCAAGTGGGAAGCGGGAGAGAACAATGAGCAGTTCTTC. The rearrangement joins TRBV6-1 to TRBJ2-1; 8 bases fit TRBD2. Germline loops: CDR1 MNHNS, CDR2 SASEGT. V lost 7 bases to trimming and J lost 5 bases; unmatched junction nucleotides: 10. The CDR3 length is 15 residues.

The chain carries TRBV7-2 and TRBJ2-2, with 9 nucleotides matching TRBD2. Per the germline V gene, CDR1 is SGHTA and CDR2 is FQGNSA. The CDR3 runs 16 residues. With 1 base clipped from V and 3 bases from J, the junction kept 3 bases outside the gene matches. The CDR3 nucleotides are TGTGCCAGCAGCTTAGGACTAGCGGATTACACCGGGGAGCTGTTTTTT. This gives the protein CASSLGLADYTGELFF.

The V gene is TRBV19, the J gene TRBJ1-5, with D possibly TRBD1 on 6 matching bases. Germline V gene sequence: CDR1 LNHDA, CDR2 SQIVND (reference sequence). CDR3 length: 16 amino acids. V gave up 7 bases and J gave up 5 bases, with 21 bases separating them. The CDR3 sequence is CASNTQSRGKDQPQHF. The DNA for the CDR3 is TGTGCCAGTAACACCCAGAGCAGGGGTAAGGATCAGCCCCAGCATTTT.

This chain uses TRBV7-6 with TRBJ1-2, with D perhaps matching TRBD1 (5 bases). Trimming cost V 1 base and J 1 base, with 22 bases left between them. The CDR3 is 19 amino acids. CDR1 SGHVS and CDR2 FNYEAQ come from the germline V gene. The CDR3 reads CASSLEEGPQVDLNYGYTF. The CDR3 DNA follows: TGTGCCAGCAGCTTAGAGGAGGGGCCGCAAGTCGATCTTAACTATGGCTACACCTTC.

The chain has TRBV19 and TRBJ2-5, with 8 bases aligning to TRBD1. Germline trimming cut 8 bases from V and 3 bases from J; bases unmatched to any gene: 20. The CDR3 totals 18 residues. Germline CDR1 and CDR2: LNHDA and SQIVND (reference sequence). The CDR3 region is CASSSPPRDRWGEETQYF. The CDR3 DNA sequence: TGTGCCAGTTCCTCCCCCCCCCGGGACAGGTGGGGTGAAGAGACCCAGTACTTC.

Here the CDR3 DNA reads TGTGCCAGCAGCTTAATCGGACAGGGGGCTTTCTCTGGAAACACCATATATTTT. This codes for CASSLIGQGAFSGNTIYF. The chain links TRBV7-8 to TRBJ1-3; TRBD1 matches at 11 bases. J was trimmed by 0 bases and V by 2 bases; bases with no gene match: 6. Germline V CDR1 and CDR2: SGHVS, FQNEAQ. This CDR3 has 18 residues.